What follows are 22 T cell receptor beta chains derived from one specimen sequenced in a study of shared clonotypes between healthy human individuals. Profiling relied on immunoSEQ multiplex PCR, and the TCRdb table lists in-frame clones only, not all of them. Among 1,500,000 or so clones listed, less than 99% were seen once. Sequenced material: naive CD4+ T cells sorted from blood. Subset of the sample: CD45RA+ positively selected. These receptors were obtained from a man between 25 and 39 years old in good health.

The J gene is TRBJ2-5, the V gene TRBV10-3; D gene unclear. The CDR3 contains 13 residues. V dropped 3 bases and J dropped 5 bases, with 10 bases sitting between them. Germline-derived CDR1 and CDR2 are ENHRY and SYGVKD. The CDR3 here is CAISEWGMETQYF. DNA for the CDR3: TGTGCCATCAGTGAATGGGGAATGGAGACCCAGTACTTC.

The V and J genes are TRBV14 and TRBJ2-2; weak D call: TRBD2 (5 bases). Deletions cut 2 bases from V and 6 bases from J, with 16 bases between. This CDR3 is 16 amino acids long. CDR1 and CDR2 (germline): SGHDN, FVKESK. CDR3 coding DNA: TGTGCCAGCAGCCAATTTGTGAGGGTTGGTGCCGGGGAGCTGTTTTTT. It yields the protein CASSQFVRVGAGELFF.

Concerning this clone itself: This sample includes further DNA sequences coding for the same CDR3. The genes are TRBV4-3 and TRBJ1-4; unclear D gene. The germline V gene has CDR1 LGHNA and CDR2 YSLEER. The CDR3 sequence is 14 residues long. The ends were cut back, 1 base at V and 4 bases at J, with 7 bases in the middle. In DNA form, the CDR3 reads TGCGCCAGCAGCCAAGGGCAGCTTAATGAAAAACTGTTTTTT. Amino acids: CASSQGQLNEKLFF.

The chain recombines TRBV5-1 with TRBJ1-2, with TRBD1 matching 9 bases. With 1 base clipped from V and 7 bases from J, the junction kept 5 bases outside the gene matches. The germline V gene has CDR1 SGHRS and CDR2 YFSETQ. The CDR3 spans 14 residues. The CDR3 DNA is TGCGCCAGCAGCTTGCAAGGGACAGGGTTTGGCTACACCTTC. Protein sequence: CASSLQGTGFGYTF.

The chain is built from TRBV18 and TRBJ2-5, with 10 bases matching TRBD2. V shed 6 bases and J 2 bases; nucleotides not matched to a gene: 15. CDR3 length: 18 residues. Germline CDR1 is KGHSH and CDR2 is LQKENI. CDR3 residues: CASSPIWSLAGEQETQYF. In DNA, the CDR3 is TGTGCCAGCTCGCCGATCTGGTCGCTAGCGGGGGAGCAAGAGACCCAGTACTTC.

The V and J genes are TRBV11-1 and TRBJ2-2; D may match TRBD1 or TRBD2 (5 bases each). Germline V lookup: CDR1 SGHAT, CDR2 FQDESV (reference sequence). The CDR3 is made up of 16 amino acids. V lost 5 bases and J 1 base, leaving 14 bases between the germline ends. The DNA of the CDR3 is TGTGCCAGCAGCGTAACCCGGGACGGGAACACCGGGGAGCTGTTTTTT. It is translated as CASSVTRDGNTGELFF.

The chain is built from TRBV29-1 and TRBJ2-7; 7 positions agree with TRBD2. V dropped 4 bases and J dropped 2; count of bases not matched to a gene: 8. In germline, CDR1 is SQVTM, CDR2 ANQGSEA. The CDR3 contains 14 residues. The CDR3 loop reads CSVGGEGSPYEQYF. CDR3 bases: TGCAGCGTTGGCGGGGAGGGATCCCCCTACGAGCAGTACTTC.

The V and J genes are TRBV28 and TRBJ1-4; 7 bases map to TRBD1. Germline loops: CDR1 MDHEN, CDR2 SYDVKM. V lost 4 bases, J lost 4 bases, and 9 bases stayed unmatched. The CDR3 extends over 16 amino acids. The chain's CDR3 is CASSSPTGIGNEKLFF. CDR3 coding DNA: TGTGCCAGCAGTTCCCCGACAGGGATTGGTAATGAAAAACTGTTTTTT.

The CDR3 region is CASSYPRGRTYEQYF. CDR3 nucleotides: TGTGCCAGCAGTTATCCCCGGGGCAGAACCTACGAGCAGTACTTC. The chain has TRBV6-6 and TRBJ2-7; TRBD1 or TRBD2 may be the D gene (5 bases each). V was cut by 3 bases and J by 2 bases, with 14 bases left in between. This CDR3 contains 15 residues. The germline CDR1 and CDR2 sequences are MNHNY and SVGAGI (reference sequence).

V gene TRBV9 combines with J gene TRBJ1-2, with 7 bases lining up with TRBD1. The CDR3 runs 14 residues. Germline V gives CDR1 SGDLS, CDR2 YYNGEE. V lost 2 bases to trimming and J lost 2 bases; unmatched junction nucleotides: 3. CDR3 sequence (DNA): TGTGCCAGCAGCGTCCGGGACAGCAACTATGGCTACACCTTC. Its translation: CASSVRDSNYGYTF.

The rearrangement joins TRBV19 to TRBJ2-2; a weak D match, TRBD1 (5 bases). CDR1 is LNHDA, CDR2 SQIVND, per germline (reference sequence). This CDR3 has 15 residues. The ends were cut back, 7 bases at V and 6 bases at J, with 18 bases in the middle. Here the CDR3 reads CASNPRDGQAGELFF. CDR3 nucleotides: TGTGCCAGTAATCCCAGGGATGGGCAGGCCGGGGAGCTGTTTTTT.

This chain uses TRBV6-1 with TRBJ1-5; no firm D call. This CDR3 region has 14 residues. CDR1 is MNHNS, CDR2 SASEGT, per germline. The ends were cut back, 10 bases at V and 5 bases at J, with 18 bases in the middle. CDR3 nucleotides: TGTGCCACATGCCAAGTGTGGGGAGATCAGCCCCAGCATTTT. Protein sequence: CATCQVWGDQPQHF.

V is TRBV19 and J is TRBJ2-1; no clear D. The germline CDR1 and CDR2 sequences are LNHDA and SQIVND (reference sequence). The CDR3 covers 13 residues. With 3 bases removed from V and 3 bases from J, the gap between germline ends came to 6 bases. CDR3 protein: CASSITVYNEQFF. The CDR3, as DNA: TGTGCCAGTAGTATTACGGTCTACAATGAGCAGTTCTTC.

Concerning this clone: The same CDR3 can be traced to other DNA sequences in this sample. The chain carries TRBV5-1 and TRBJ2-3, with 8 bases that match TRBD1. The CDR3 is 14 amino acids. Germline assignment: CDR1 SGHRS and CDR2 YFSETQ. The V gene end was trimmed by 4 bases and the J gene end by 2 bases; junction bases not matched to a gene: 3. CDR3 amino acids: CASSRQGITDTQYF. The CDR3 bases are TGCGCCAGCAGCCGACAGGGGATCACAGATACGCAGTATTTT. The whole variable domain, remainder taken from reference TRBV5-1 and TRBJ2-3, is KAGVTQTPRYLIKTRGQQVTLSCSPISGHRSVSWYQQTPGQGLQFLFEYFSETQRNKGNFPGRFSGRQFSNSRSEMNVSTLELGDSALYLCASSRQGITDTQYFGPGTRLTVL.

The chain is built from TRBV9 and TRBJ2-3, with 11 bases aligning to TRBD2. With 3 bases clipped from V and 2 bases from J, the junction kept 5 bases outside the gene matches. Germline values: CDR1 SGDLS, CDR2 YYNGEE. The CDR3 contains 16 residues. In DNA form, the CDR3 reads TGTGCCAGCAGCGAAACTAGCGGGAGCTACACAGATACGCAGTATTTT. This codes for CASSETSGSYTDTQYF. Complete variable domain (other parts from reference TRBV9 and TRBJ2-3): DSGVTQTPKHLITATGQRVTLRCSPRSGDLSVYWYQQSLDQGLQFLIQYYNGEERAKGNILERFSAQQFPDLHSELNLSSLELGDSALYFCASSETSGSYTDTQYFGPGTRLTVL.

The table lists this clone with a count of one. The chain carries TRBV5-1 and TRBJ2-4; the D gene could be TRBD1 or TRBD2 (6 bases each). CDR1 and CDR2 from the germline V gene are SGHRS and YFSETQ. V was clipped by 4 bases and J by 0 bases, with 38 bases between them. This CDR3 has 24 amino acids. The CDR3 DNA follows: TGCGCCAGCAGCGGAACACCTTGGCCGGACGTAGGAGGGGTGGACAGATTAGCCAAAAACATTCAGTACTTC. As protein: CASSGTPWPDVGGVDRLAKNIQYF. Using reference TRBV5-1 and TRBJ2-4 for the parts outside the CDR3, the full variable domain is KAGVTQTPRYLIKTRGQQVTLSCSPISGHRSVSWYQQTPGQGLQFLFEYFSETQRNKGNFPGRFSGRQFSNSRSEMNVSTLELGDSALYLCASSGTPWPDVGGVDRLAKNIQYFGAGTRLSVL.

The CDR3 spells CASSRLSRVYYEQYF. The CDR3 DNA reads TGTGCCAGCAGCCGACTCTCGAGGGTCTACTACGAGCAGTACTTC. V usage is TRBV28 and J usage is TRBJ2-7; TRBD2 might be the D (5 bases). With 6 bases removed from V and 3 bases from J, the gap between germline ends came to 18 bases. This CDR3 has 15 amino acids. Germline V gene lookup returns CDR1 MDHEN and CDR2 SYDVKM.

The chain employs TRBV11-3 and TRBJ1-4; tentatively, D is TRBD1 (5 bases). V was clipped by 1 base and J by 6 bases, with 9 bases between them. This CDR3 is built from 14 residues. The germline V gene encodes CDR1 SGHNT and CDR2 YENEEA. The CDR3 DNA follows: TGTGCCAGCAGCTTAGTGGGCAGGGATGAAAAACTGTTTTTT. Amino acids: CASSLVGRDEKLFF.

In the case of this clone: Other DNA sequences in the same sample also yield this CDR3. Here the CDR3 DNA reads TGCGCCAGCAGCTCGACAGGGGGCTCCTACAATGAGCAGTTCTTC. Translated, it gives CASSSTGGSYNEQFF. The rearrangement joins TRBV5-1 to TRBJ2-1; the match to TRBD1 covers 9 bases. CDR3 length: 15 residues. Trimming took 3 bases from V and 0 from J; bases not matched to a gene: 1. CDR1 SGHRS and CDR2 YFSETQ come from the germline V gene.

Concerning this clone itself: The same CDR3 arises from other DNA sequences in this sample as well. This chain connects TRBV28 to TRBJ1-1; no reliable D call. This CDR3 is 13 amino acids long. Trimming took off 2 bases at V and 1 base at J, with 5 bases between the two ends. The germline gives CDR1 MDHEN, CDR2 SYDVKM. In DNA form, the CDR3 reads TGTGCCAGCAGTTTAACGGGGAACACTGAAGCTTTCTTT. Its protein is CASSLTGNTEAFF.

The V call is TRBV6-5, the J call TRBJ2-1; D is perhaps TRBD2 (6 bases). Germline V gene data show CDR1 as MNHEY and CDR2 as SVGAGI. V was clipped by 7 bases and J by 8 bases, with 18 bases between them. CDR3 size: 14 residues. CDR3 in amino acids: CASTPGDLGDEQFF. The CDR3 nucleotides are TGTGCCAGCACCCCCGGGGACTTAGGGGATGAGCAGTTCTTC.

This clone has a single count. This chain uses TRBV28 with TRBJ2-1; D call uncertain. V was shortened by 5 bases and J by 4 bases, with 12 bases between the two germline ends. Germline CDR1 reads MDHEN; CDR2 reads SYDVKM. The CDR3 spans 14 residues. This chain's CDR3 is CASSPSPLYNEQFF. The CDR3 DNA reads TGTGCCAGCAGTCCCTCGCCTTTATACAATGAGCAGTTCTTC.